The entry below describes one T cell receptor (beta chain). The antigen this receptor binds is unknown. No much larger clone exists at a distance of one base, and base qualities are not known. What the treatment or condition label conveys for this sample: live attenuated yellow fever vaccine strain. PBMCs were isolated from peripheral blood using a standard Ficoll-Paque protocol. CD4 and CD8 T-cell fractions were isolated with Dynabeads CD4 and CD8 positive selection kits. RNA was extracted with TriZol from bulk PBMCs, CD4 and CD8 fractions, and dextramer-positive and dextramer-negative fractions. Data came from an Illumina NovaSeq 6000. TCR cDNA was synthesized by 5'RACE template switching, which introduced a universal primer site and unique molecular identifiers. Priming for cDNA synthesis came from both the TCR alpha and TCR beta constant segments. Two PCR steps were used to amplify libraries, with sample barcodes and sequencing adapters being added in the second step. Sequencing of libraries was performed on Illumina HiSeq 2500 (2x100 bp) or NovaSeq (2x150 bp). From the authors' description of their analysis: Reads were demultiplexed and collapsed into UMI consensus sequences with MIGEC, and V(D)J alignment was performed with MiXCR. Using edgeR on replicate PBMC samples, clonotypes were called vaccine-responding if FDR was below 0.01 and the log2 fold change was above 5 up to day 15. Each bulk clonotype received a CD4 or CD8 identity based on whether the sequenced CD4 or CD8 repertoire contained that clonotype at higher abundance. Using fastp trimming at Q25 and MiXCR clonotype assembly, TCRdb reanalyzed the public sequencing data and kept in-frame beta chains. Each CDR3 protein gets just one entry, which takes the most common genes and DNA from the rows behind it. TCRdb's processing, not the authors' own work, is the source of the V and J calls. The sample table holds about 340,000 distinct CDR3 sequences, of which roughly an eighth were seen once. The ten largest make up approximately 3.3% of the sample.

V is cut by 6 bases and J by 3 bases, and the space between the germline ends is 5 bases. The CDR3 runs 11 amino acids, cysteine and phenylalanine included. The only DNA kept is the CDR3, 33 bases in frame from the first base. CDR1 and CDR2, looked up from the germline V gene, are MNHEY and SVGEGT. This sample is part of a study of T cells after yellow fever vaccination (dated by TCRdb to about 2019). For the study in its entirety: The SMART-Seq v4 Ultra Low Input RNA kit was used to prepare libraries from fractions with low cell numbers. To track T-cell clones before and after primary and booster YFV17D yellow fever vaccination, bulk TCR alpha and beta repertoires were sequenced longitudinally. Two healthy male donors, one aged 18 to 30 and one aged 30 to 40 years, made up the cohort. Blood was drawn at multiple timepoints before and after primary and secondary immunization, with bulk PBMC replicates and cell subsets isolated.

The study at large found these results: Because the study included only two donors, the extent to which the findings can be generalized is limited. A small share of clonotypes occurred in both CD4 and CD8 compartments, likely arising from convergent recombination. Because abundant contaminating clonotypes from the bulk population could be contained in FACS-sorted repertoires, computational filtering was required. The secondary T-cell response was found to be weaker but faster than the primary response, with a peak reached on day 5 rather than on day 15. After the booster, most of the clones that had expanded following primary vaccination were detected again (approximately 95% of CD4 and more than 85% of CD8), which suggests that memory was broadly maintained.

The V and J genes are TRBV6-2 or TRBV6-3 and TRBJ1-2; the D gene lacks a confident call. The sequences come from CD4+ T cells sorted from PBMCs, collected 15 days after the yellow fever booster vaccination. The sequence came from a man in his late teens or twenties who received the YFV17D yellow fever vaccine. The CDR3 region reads CASSEDYGYTF. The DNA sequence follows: TGTGCCAGCAGCGAAGACTATGGCTACACCTTC.